These 27 T cell receptor beta chains share one sample of origin, sequenced in a study of cytomegalovirus exposure and HLA in healthy donors. TCRdb keeps only in-frame clones here, not all; method: immunoSEQ multiplex PCR. The table records a few hundred thousand clones, about nine tenths of them present only once. Sequencing was carried out using PBMCs. All receptors derive from a woman under 30 in good health and CMV-seronegative.

The J gene is TRBJ2-1, the V gene TRBV4-3; TRBD1 aligns across 7 bases. The V gene end was trimmed by 3 bases and the J gene end by 5 bases; junction bases not matched to a gene: 10. CDR1 LGHNA and CDR2 YSLEER come from the germline V gene. The CDR3 extends over 16 amino acids. The CDR3 DNA reads as TGCGCCAGCAGCCACGTGACAGGGTCGGCCCACAATGAGCAGTTCTTC. Translated, it gives CASSHVTGSAHNEQFF.

This clone was seen a handful of times. The chain employs TRBV11-2 and TRBJ1-5; perhaps TRBD1 as D (5 bases). V was pared by 1 base and J by 6 bases, with 10 bases between. The CDR3 runs 14 residues. The V gene's germline CDR1 is SGHAT and CDR2 FQNNGV. The CDR3 loop is CASSLATEGQPQHF. The CDR3 nucleotides read TGTGCCAGCAGCTTAGCGACAGAAGGTCAGCCCCAGCATTTT.

The table lists this clone with a few counts. This sequence joins TRBV6-5 and TRBJ1-5; TRBD1 matches 7 bases. Germline values: CDR1 MNHEY, CDR2 SVGAGI. The CDR3 is made up of 14 amino acids. V trimming: 5 bases; J trimming: 7 bases; junction bases outside the gene matches: 8. The CDR3 loop reads CASSRQGLGQPQHF. CDR3 in DNA: TGTGCCAGCAGTCGACAGGGTCTGGGCCAGCCCCAGCATTTT.

The chain has TRBV14 and TRBJ2-3; D is perhaps TRBD2 (5 bases). This CDR3 region has 13 residues. Germline lookup yields CDR1 SGHDN and CDR2 FVKESK. Trimming left V 3 bases short and J 4 bases short, with 8 bases between. The CDR3 DNA sequence: TGTGCCAGCAGCCACTCCGGGGCAGATACGCAGTATTTT. Translation: CASSHSGADTQYF.

This clone was recorded a few times. V is TRBV18 and J is TRBJ2-1; a possible D gene is TRBD2 (6 bases). In germline, CDR1 is KGHSH, CDR2 LQKENI. CDR3 length: 13 residues. Trimming cost V 3 bases and J 10 bases, with 13 bases left between them. The CDR3 reads CASSPRGVGEQFF. Here the CDR3 DNA reads TGTGCCAGCTCACCTCGCGGGGTGGGCGAGCAGTTCTTC.

The chain carries TRBV5-1 and TRBJ2-7; TRBD2 matches 12 bases. Unmatched junction bases numbered 15, after V lost 4 bases and J lost 7 bases. Germline CDR1 is SGHRS and CDR2 is YFSETQ. The CDR3 has 17 residues. The CDR3 protein is CASSRGVLAGGPGEQYF. The CDR3 DNA sequence: TGCGCCAGCAGCCGGGGGGTGCTAGCGGGAGGGCCGGGGGAGCAGTACTTC. Full variable domain (rest looked up from reference TRBV5-1 and TRBJ2-7): KAGVTQTPRYLIKTRGQQVTLSCSPISGHRSVSWYQQTPGQGLQFLFEYFSETQRNKGNFPGRFSGRQFSNSRSEMNVSTLELGDSALYLCASSRGVLAGGPGEQYFGPGTRLTVT.

The gene calls are TRBV7-6 and TRBJ2-1; 7 nucleotides align to TRBD2. The CDR3 runs 16 residues. The J segment lost 5 bases and the V segment lost 5 bases, leaving 12 bases of the junction unmatched. The germline gives CDR1 SGHVS, CDR2 FNYEAQ. CDR3 sequence: CASSHPMRDYHNEQFF. DNA for the CDR3: TGTGCCAGCAGCCATCCTATGCGGGACTACCACAATGAGCAGTTCTTC.

With regard to this clone: Other DNA sequences in the sample encode the same CDR3. The chain uses TRBV5-1 and TRBJ2-5; TRBD1 matches at 7 bases. Trimming at V came to 5 bases and at J to 1 base, leaving 2 bases not matched to a gene. Germline lookup yields CDR1 SGHRS and CDR2 YFSETQ. The CDR3 contains 13 residues. This CDR3 reads CASRPGGQETQYF. The CDR3 DNA sequence: TGCGCCAGCAGGCCAGGGGGCCAAGAGACCCAGTACTTC.

About this clone: Other DNA sequences of this sample code for an identical CDR3. The rearrangement links TRBV5-1 to TRBJ2-7; D perhaps matches TRBD1 (7 bases). With 0 bases removed from V and 4 bases from J, the gap between germline ends came to 11 bases. In germline, CDR1 is SGHRS, CDR2 YFSETQ. The CDR3 length is 14 residues. The CDR3 region is CASSLGQGGYEQYF. DNA of the CDR3: TGCGCCAGCAGCTTGGGGCAGGGGGGATACGAGCAGTACTTC.

This clone was recorded only once. The chain joins TRBV4-3 to TRBJ2-7, with TRBD2 matching 12 bases. This CDR3 spans 16 amino acids. V was pared by 1 base and J by 4 bases, with 5 bases of the junction left unmatched. The V gene's germline CDR1 is LGHNA and CDR2 YSLEER. As DNA, the CDR3 is TGCGCCAGCAGCCAAGCACTAGCGGGAGGAGGGTACGAGCAGTACTTC. It translates to CASSQALAGGGYEQYF.

The count of this clone is one. This chain connects TRBV6-5 to TRBJ2-7; 7 nucleotides align to TRBD2. The V segment lost 2 bases and the J segment 7 bases; nucleotides outside the gene matches: 11. Germline loops: CDR1 MNHEY, CDR2 SVGAGI. The CDR3 has 15 amino acids. CDR3 loop: CASSYDEAGRGEQYF. CDR3 DNA: TGTGCCAGCAGTTACGACGAAGCGGGGCGTGGGGAGCAGTACTTC.

This clone has only one observation. J is TRBJ2-7 and V is TRBV29-1; TRBD1 is a possible D gene (6 bases). The V end lost 5 bases, the J end lost 1 base, and 18 bases lay between the germline ends. The V gene's germline CDR1 is SQVTM and CDR2 ANQGSEA. This CDR3 is 15 amino acids long. DNA for the CDR3: TGCAGCGTTTTGGGGGCAGGGCTGGTTTCCTACGAGCAGTACTTC. Encoded protein: CSVLGAGLVSYEQYF.

This chain uses TRBV13 with TRBJ2-3; tentative D call: TRBD2 (5 bases). This CDR3 region has 15 residues. V lost 3 bases and J 3 bases, leaving 13 bases between the germline ends. CDR1 and CDR2 from the germline V gene are PRHDT and FYEKMQ (reference sequence). The CDR3 region is CASSLRAHRTDTQYF. The CDR3 DNA sequence: TGTGCCAGCAGCTTGAGGGCCCACCGGACAGATACGCAGTATTTT.

The J gene is TRBJ2-7, the V gene TRBV7-6, with D possibly TRBD1 on 6 matching bases. The CDR3 spans 15 residues. The germline CDR1 and CDR2 sequences are SGHVS and FNYEAQ. Trimming removed 2 bases from V and 2 bases from J, with 13 bases in between. In nucleotides, the CDR3 is TGTGCCAGCAGCTTAAGGTCAGGGGATGCCTACGAGCAGTACTTC. Protein product: CASSLRSGDAYEQYF. Full variable domain (remainder filled in from reference TRBV7-6 and TRBJ2-7): GAGVSQSPRYKVTKRGQDVALRCDPISGHVSLYWYRQALGQGPEFLTYFNYEAQQDKSGLPNDRFSAERPEGSISTLTIQRTEQRDSAMYRCASSLRSGDAYEQYFGPGTRLTVT.

Details on this clone: An end of the junction differs from the germline gene, which may be a read error. The chain is built from TRBV7-7 and TRBJ2-1; 14 bases agree with TRBD2. CDR1 is SSHAT and CDR2 is FNYEAQ in the germline V gene (reference sequence). CDR3 length: 17 residues. CDR3 nucleotides: TGTGCTAGCAGCTTAGTAGGGACTAGCGGGAGAGGTGGTGAGCAGTTCTTC. Translating gives CASSLVGTSGRGGEQFF.

This chain uses TRBV28 with TRBJ1-3, with TRBD1 identical over 7 bases. Germline V gives CDR1 MDHEN, CDR2 SYDVKM. The trim removed 6 bases at V and 8 bases at J, leaving 7 bases unmatched. The CDR3 runs 13 residues. CDR3 sequence reads: CASSLTGSDTIYF. As DNA, the CDR3 is TGTGCCAGCAGCTTGACAGGGTCGGACACCATATATTTT. Together with reference TRBV28 and TRBJ1-3, the CDR3 gives the full variable domain: DVKVTQSSRYLVKRTGEKVFLECVQDMDHENMFWYRQDPGLGLRLIYFSYDVKMKEKGDIPEGYSVSREKKERFSLILESASTNQTSMYLCASSLTGSDTIYFGEGSWLTVV.

V gene TRBV5-8 combines with J gene TRBJ2-7; 7 nucleotides agree with TRBD2. This CDR3 contains 16 residues. With 1 base clipped from V and 2 bases from J, the junction kept 9 bases outside the gene matches. Germline V lookup: CDR1 SGHTS, CDR2 YDEGEE. The CDR3 spells CASSLWGGAGAYEQYF. CDR3 nucleotide sequence: TGTGCCAGCAGCTTGTGGGGAGGGGCGGGGGCCTACGAGCAGTACTTC.

This chain joins TRBV25-1 and TRBJ2-3; 14 bases are shared with TRBD2. J lost 5 bases, V lost 7 bases, and 14 bases had no gene match. CDR3 size: 18 residues. Germline lookup yields CDR1 MGHDK and CDR2 SYGVNS. DNA for the CDR3: TGTGCCAGCACTCAATCCGGGACTAGCGGGAGCGGGCGAGATACGCAGTATTTT. Protein: CASTQSGTSGSGRDTQYF.

J is TRBJ1-1 and V is TRBV29-1; a possible D gene is TRBD1 (6 bases). Per the germline V gene, CDR1 is SQVTM and CDR2 is ANQGSEA. CDR3 length: 16 amino acids. Trimming stripped 3 bases from V and 6 bases from J, with 23 bases between. The CDR3 loop is CSVERGLWGRQAEAFF. In DNA, the CDR3 is TGCAGCGTTGAGAGGGGACTATGGGGGCGCCAGGCTGAAGCTTTCTTT.

The rearrangement joins TRBV6-5 to TRBJ1-5; the D gene is possibly TRBD1 (6 bases). Trimming took 6 bases from V and 7 from J, leaving 10 bases between them. The V gene's germline CDR1 is MNHEY and CDR2 SVGAGI. CDR3 length: 12 amino acids. In DNA, the CDR3 is TGTGCCAGCAGGGCAGGGGAACAGCCCCAGCATTTT. Its translation: CASRAGEQPQHF.

With regard to this clone: A junction end diverges from the germline sequence, so it may reflect a read error. V gene TRBV28 combines with J gene TRBJ1-1; TRBD1 might be the D (5 bases). Germline CDR1 MDHEN, CDR2 SYDVKM. This CDR3 has 8 residues. CDR3: CASSQGVF. The CDR3, as DNA: TGTGCCAGCAGTCAAGGGGTCTTT.

This sequence joins TRBV6-5 and TRBJ1-4; 7 bases are shared with TRBD1. Germline V gene sequence: CDR1 MNHEY, CDR2 SVGAGI. The CDR3 consists of 15 residues. Losses at the gene ends were 6 bases for V and 2 bases for J; bases not matched to a gene: 6. The CDR3 region is CASRQGTTTNEKLFF. Written as DNA, the CDR3 is TGTGCCAGCAGACAGGGGACAACGACTAATGAAAAACTGTTTTTT.

The chain employs TRBV19 and TRBJ2-7; 7 nucleotides match TRBD2. CDR1 is LNHDA and CDR2 is SQIVND in the germline V gene (reference sequence). The junction had 5 bases not matched to a gene; V was cut back by 1 base and J by 2 bases. The CDR3 has 15 amino acids. The CDR3 here is CASSIGVAGAYEQYF. The CDR3, as DNA: TGTGCCAGTAGTATAGGGGTAGCGGGCGCCTACGAGCAGTACTTC.

The CDR3, as DNA: TGTGCCAGCAGTGAAGAAGGGGGGGGCCGCTACGAGCAGTACTTC. Its protein product is CASSEEGGGRYEQYF. The chain combines TRBV6-1 with TRBJ2-7; D is perhaps TRBD2 (7 bases). This CDR3 is 15 amino acids long. V was clipped by 1 base and J by 3 bases, with 13 bases between them. Germline lookup yields CDR1 MNHNS and CDR2 SASEGT.

With respect to this clone: One junction end does not reproduce the germline sequence, and a read error may be involved. The rearrangement links TRBV28 to TRBJ1-1; TRBD1 matches at 11 bases. Germline lookup yields CDR1 MDHEN and CDR2 SYDVKM. CDR3 length: 11 amino acids. This chain's CDR3 is CASTREGQGVF. The CDR3 DNA reads as TGTGCCAGCACCCGCGAGGGACAGGGGGTCTTT.

CDR3: CASSPGDRPYAEQYF. Here the CDR3 DNA reads TGTGCCAGCAGCCCCGGGGACAGACCCTACGCGGAGCAGTACTTC. The chain is built from TRBV7-9 and TRBJ2-7; 7 bases agree with TRBD1. This CDR3 has 15 residues. V dropped 5 bases and J dropped 7; count of bases not matched to a gene: 14. In germline, CDR1 is SEHNR, CDR2 FQNEAQ (reference sequence).

This chain connects TRBV5-1 to TRBJ1-2; 12 bases are shared with TRBD1. With 2 bases clipped from V and 7 bases from J, the junction kept 6 bases outside the gene matches. Germline-derived CDR1 and CDR2 are SGHRS and YFSETQ. The CDR3 covers 15 residues. The CDR3 coding sequence is TGCGCCAGCAGCTTCGGGACAGGGGGCGCAGGTGGCTACACCTTC. Translating it yields CASSFGTGGAGGYTF.